This T cell receptor (beta chain) was identified in a study of blood T cell repertoires in COVID-19. Overall study: The origin of the acute and convalescent COVID-19 samples was the United States, Italy and Spain. From T cells, B-cell-depleted T cells, or PBMCs came the material, which was cDNA or gDNA.

In the original processing: Reference gene primer amplification gave estimated nucleated cell counts. Using immunoSEQ multiplex PCR, the repertoire was profiled, and TCRdb retains in-frame clones only, with some absent. V, J and clone size are taken as reported in that table, and D and trimming were inferred from the DNA itself. The table includes tens of thousands of clones, around 90% detected once. The trim removed 0 bases at V and 3 bases at J, leaving 11 bases unmatched. The CDR3 runs to 17 residues. CDR1 is MNHEY, CDR2 SMNVEV, per germline (reference sequence). This clone occurred once. The chain couples TRBV27 to TRBJ2-7, with TRBD2 matching over 7 bases. This clonotype originated in a human donor in a cohort sampled during active COVID-19. The specimen sequenced was peripheral blood. The CDR3 bases are TGTGCCAGCAGTTTATCCTTTTCGACTAGCATAAACTACGAGCAGTACTTC. Translating it yields CASSLSFSTSINYEQYF.